Listed here is a single T cell receptor beta chain. Antigen specificity is unknown. TCRdb's table, derived via immunoSEQ multiplex PCR, lists solely in-frame clones and lacks some. This sample has over 750,000 clones, with approximately 97% found just once. This entry is derived from a study of shared clonotypes between healthy human individuals. Points from the study as a whole: Roughly 5% of naive CD4 clonotypes were shared across several donors. Sharing of clonotypes among donors was expected to vary with sequencing depth.

CD45RO-negative, CCR7-selected cells formed the naive CD8 fraction, which excluded terminally differentiated effector memory CD45RA+ cells. J lost 2 bases, V lost 4 bases, and 3 bases had no gene match. Germline loops: CDR1 ENHRY, CDR2 SYGVKD. This CDR3 contains 14 residues. The sequence came from a man aged 30 to 39 in good health. The chain has TRBV10-3 and TRBJ2-7; 9 nucleotides agree with TRBD1. Material: naive CD8+ T cells sorted from blood. Written as DNA, the CDR3 is TGTGCCATCAGTGGGACAGGGGTTACCTACGAGCAGTACTTC. Encoded protein: CAISGTGVTYEQYF.